The rows below give T cell receptor beta chains drawn from one sample of a study of T-cell memory formation after mild COVID-19. TCRdb analysed the 5' RACE reads with MiXCR anew, one entry per CDR3 protein. Of just under 350,000 distinct CDR3 sequences in the sample, 10% to 15% are singletons; the top ten hold roughly 23%. The specimen was PBMCs or a T cell subset sorted from them (not recorded which). Receptors were obtained from a man aged 18-30 years who had mild COVID-19 (a few samples of this study predate the infection). Cell type and time point are not known. Both conserved end residues are part of each CDR3. The order of the fields is V gene, clone size, J gene, D gene, CDR3 DNA, CDR3 protein. A D gene is named only where the DNA matches it firmly. Expanded clones are given a class, and other clones once, few, many or no size at all.

TRBV7-2,few,TRBJ2-7,TRBD1,TGTGCCAGCACTAACAGGGGCGGCCCCTACGAGCAGTACTTC,CASTNRGGPYEQYF
TRBV19,NA,TRBJ2-5,NA,TGTGCCAGTAGTCCCTCGACCAGTGGGGAGACCCAGTACTTC,CASSPSTSGETQYF
TRBV6-2/TRBV6-3,few,TRBJ1-1,NA,TGTGCCAGCAGTTACGGCGGGACGGATACTGAAGCTTTCTTT,CASSYGGTDTEAFF
TRBV10-2,NA,TRBJ2-7,TRBD2,TGCGCCAGCAGGGCGGGGGGATTGACCTACGAGCAGTACTTC,CASRAGGLTYEQYF
TRBV6-5,few,TRBJ1-1,TRBD1,TGTGCCAGCAAGACGGACAGGAACCCAGTTAAAGCTTTCTTT,CASKTDRNPVKAFF
TRBV3-1,NA,TRBJ1-2,NA,TGTGCCAGCAGCCAACTACCCGGTGACTATGGCTACACCTTC,CASSQLPGDYGYTF
TRBV7-3,many,TRBJ2-2,NA,TGTGCCAGCAGGCCGTCCAGGGGGAACACCGGGGAGCTGTTTTTT,CASRPSRGNTGELFF
TRBV30,NA,TRBJ2-3,NA,TGTGCCTGGAGCGGGTCAGATACGCAGTATTTT,CAWSGSDTQYF
TRBV27,many,TRBJ2-3,TRBD1,TGTGCCAGCAGTTTAAGGGACAGGACAGATACGCAGTATTTT,CASSLRDRTDTQYF
TRBV4-3,few,TRBJ2-3,TRBD2,TGCGCCAGCAGCCAACAGCGGGGGAGCACAGATACGCAGTATTTT,CASSQQRGSTDTQYF
TRBV5-1,few,TRBJ1-4,NA,TGCGCCAGCAGCCTCGCGGGGGGAACTAATGAAAAACTGTTTTTT,CASSLAGGTNEKLFF
TRBV9,few,TRBJ2-5,NA,TGTGCCAGCAGCTCCCGCGCCCCCGAAACGGTCCAAGAGACCCAGTACTTC,CASSSRAPETVQETQYF
TRBV6-1,NA,TRBJ1-2,NA,TGTGCCAGCAGTGAAGCAGGAGACAGTAACTATGGCTACACCTTC,CASSEAGDSNYGYTF
TRBV7-6,many,TRBJ2-1,TRBD1,TGTGCCAGCAGCTTCCACCCCGGGACAGGGAGCAATGAGCAGTTCTTC,CASSFHPGTGSNEQFF
TRBV6-2/TRBV6-3,few,TRBJ2-2,NA,TGTGCCAGCGGTGACAGGGAGGTCGCATCGAACACCGGGGAGCTGTTTTTT,CASGDREVASNTGELFF
TRBV6-2/TRBV6-3,few,TRBJ1-2,NA,TGTGCCAGCAGTTACGGAAACATCCTCTACTTC,CASSYGNILYF
TRBV6-5,many,TRBJ2-1,TRBD1,TGTGCCAGCAGTTACAAAGGGACAGGGGAAAATGAGCAGTTCTTC,CASSYKGTGENEQFF
TRBV10-3,NA,TRBJ1-2,NA,TGTGCCATCAGTGAGGAACAGGGCTATGGCTACACCTTC,CAISEEQGYGYTF
TRBV6-2/TRBV6-3,NA,TRBJ2-3,NA,TGTGCCAGCAGTTATACAGGGACAGATACGCAGTATTTT,CASSYTGTDTQYF
TRBV15,many,TRBJ2-5,TRBD2,TGTGCCACCAGCAGAGATTGGGCTAGCGGAGCCAAAGAGACCCAGTACTTC,CATSRDWASGAKETQYF
TRBV25-1,NA,TRBJ1-2,NA,TGTGCCAGCAGTGATCGGGGAGGGGGGTGGATGAACTATGGCTACACCTTC,CASSDRGGGWMNYGYTF
TRBV10-3,few,TRBJ1-3,TRBD1,TGTGCCATCACGCCAGGGGGATCTGGAAACACCATATATTTT,CAITPGGSGNTIYF
TRBV6-2/TRBV6-3,NA,TRBJ2-7,NA,TGTGCCAGCAGTTACGAGGGGGGTCTTTACGAGCAGTACTTC,CASSYEGGLYEQYF
TRBV2,NA,TRBJ2-7,TRBD1,TGTGCCCCAAAAGCCGGGACAGGGCTCGAGCAGTACTTC,CAPKAGTGLEQYF
TRBV20-1,few,TRBJ2-4,NA,TGCAGTGCAAAGGAACTAGCCAAAAACATTCAGTACTTC,CSAKELAKNIQYF
TRBV4-1,once,TRBJ2-3,NA,TGCGCCAGCACCCCAGGGGCGCTGACAGATACGCAGTATTTT,CASTPGALTDTQYF
TRBV29-1,many,TRBJ2-2,NA,TGCAGCGCCGAAGGGGTCTGGGCCGGGGAGCTGTTTTTT,CSAEGVWAGELFF
TRBV18,few,TRBJ1-2,TRBD1,TGTGCCAGCTCACTCCTGGGGACAGACGGCTACACCTTC,CASSLLGTDGYTF
TRBV15,NA,TRBJ2-1,TRBD2,TGTGCCACCAGCCGGGGGGGGCAAGGGATTTACAATGAGCAGTTCTTC,CATSRGGQGIYNEQFF
TRBV10-1,few,TRBJ2-7,NA,TGCGCCAGCAGTGAGTCTGAGATTACCTACGAGCAGTACTTC,CASSESEITYEQYF
TRBV7-3,few,TRBJ2-6,NA,TGTGCCAGCAGCTTAACGAGGAGGCTGAGCTCTGGGGCCAACGTCCTGACTTTC,CASSLTRRLSSGANVLTF
TRBV4-3,many,TRBJ2-2,NA,TGCGCCAGCAGCCAAGATCGAGGGTATGGCGGGGAGCTGTTTTTT,CASSQDRGYGGELFF
TRBV7-9,few,TRBJ2-5,NA,TGTGCCAGCAGCTTAGTGGAGGGTCAGGAGACCCAGTACTTC,CASSLVEGQETQYF
TRBV7-2,NA,TRBJ2-2,NA,TGTGCCAGCAGCTTATTCTGGGAAGGCACCGGGGAGCTGTTTTTT,CASSLFWEGTGELFF
TRBV20-1,many,TRBJ2-1,NA,TGCAGTGCTAGAGGGGGGGCTAAGGGCAATGAGCAGTTCTTC,CSARGGAKGNEQFF
TRBV11-2,many,TRBJ1-5,NA,TGTGCCAGCAGCTTATCCGACGGGTATTATCCCCAGCATTTT,CASSLSDGYYPQHF
TRBV4-3,many,TRBJ2-3,NA,TGCGCCAGCAGTTTGAGGTTCACAGATACGCAGTATTTT,CASSLRFTDTQYF
TRBV10-3,NA,TRBJ2-1,NA,TGTGCCGTCCGGGCTGGCTCCTACAATGAGCAGTTCTTC,CAVRAGSYNEQFF
TRBV6-2/TRBV6-3,few,TRBJ1-1,NA,TGTGCCAGCGCGACCCAAATGAACACTGAAGCTTTCTTT,CASATQMNTEAFF
TRBV5-1,NA,TRBJ1-1,TRBD1,TGCGCCAGCAGCTTGGCCGACAGGGAGACTGAAGCTTTCTTT,CASSLADRETEAFF
TRBV5-1,few,TRBJ1-6,NA,TGCGCCAGCAGCTTGGTGTGGGGTTATTCACCCCTCCACTTT,CASSLVWGYSPLHF
TRBV4-1,NA,TRBJ2-2,NA,TGCGCCAGCAGCCAAGGGGGAACGAAGACCGGGGAGCTGTTTTTT,CASSQGGTKTGELFF
TRBV9,NA,TRBJ2-2,NA,TGTGCCAGCAGCGTCCCCCGGGGGGAGCTGTTTTTT,CASSVPRGELFF
TRBV6-4,NA,TRBJ1-6,NA,TGTGCCAGCAGCGCCAGGGTGGGGGTCTCACCCCTCCACTTT,CASSARVGVSPLHF
TRBV9,few,TRBJ2-2,NA,TGTGCCAGCAGCCCCCGGACGGACACCGGGGAGCTGTTTTTT,CASSPRTDTGELFF
TRBV28,NA,TRBJ2-2,TRBD2,TGTGCCAGCAGGCTCACTAGCGGGGGTTTGAGCGAGCTGTTTTTT,CASRLTSGGLSELFF
TRBV28,NA,TRBJ1-1,NA,TGTGCCAGCAGTTTTATCCAGGGCACTGAAGCTTTCTTT,CASSFIQGTEAFF
TRBV4-1,NA,TRBJ2-2,TRBD1,TGCGCCAGCAGCCCCTGGACAGGTCCGAACACCGGGGAGCTGTTTTTT,CASSPWTGPNTGELFF
TRBV5-6,NA,TRBJ2-1,NA,TGTGCCAGCAGCCCCGGGGCCCACAATGAGCAGTTCTTC,CASSPGAHNEQFF
TRBV10-3,few,TRBJ2-1,NA,TGTGCCATGAAGTCGGGACAGGTAGCGGGTGAGCAGTTCTTC,CAMKSGQVAGEQFF
TRBV4-2,many,TRBJ1-6,NA,TGTGCCAGCAGCCCGACGTTGGGGTATAATTCACCCCTCCACTTT,CASSPTLGYNSPLHF
TRBV2,few,TRBJ1-4,TRBD1,TGTGCCAGCAGCCAGACAGGGGAGTTGGACGAACTGTTTTTT,CASSQTGELDELFF
TRBV11-2,few,TRBJ1-1,NA,TGTGCCAGCAGCCCCCAGGGTGGGGGGGCTGAAGCTTTCTTT,CASSPQGGGAEAFF